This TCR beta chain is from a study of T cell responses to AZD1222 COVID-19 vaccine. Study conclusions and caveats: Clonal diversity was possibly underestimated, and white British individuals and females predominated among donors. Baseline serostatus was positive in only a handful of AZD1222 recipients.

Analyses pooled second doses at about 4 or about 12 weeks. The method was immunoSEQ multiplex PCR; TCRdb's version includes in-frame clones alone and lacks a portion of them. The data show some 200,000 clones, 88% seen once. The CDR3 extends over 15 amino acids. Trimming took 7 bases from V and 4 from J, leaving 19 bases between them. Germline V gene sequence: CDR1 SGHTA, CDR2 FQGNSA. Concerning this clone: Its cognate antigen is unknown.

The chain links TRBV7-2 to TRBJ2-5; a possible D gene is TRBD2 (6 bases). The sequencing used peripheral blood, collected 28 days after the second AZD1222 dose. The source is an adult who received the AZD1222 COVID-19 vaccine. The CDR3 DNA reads TGTGCCAGCACCCCCATGGCGGTGGGGGGAGAGACCCAGTACTTC. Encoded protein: CASTPMAVGGETQYF.